This T cell receptor (beta chain) originates from a study of TIL therapy for anti-PD-1-resistant metastatic lung cancer. As for time point: pre-treatment sample, taken before nivolumab and TIL therapy. Germline V lookup: CDR1 SGHRS, CDR2 YFSETQ. The CDR3 totals 15 residues. With 2 bases clipped from V and 5 bases from J, the junction kept 8 bases outside the gene matches. The libraries were made with immunoSEQ v3. The assay was immunoSEQ multiplex PCR, and TCRdb's table has in-frame clones only and misses some. This sample has 20,000 or so clones, with 70% to 85% found just once. This chain links TRBV5-1 with TRBJ2-5, with TRBD2 matching over 8 bases. The specimen comprised blood, sampled at baseline. The receptor was isolated from a person aged 25-79 years with non-small cell lung cancer. Here the CDR3 DNA reads TGCGCCAGCAGCTTCGGGGGGGGCTCGAGGGAGACCCAGTACTTC. Residues: CASSFGGGSRETQYF.